This TCR beta chain was sequenced in a study of patients and donors after allogeneic stem cell transplantation. V lost 3 bases to trimming and J lost 3 bases, with 11 bases between them. The CDR3 is 13 amino acids. Germline V CDR1 and CDR2: DFQATT, SNEGSKA (reference sequence). This clonotype was found a few times. In TCRdb, the RT-PCR reads were re-called with MiXCR into one record per CDR3 protein. This sample has roughly 940,000 distinct CDR3 sequences; roughly 18% occur once, and the top ten carry around 6%. The receptor's source is a human donor who was either an allogeneic HSCT recipient or a stem cell or donor lymphocyte infusion donor (not recorded which). It is not recorded whose cells these are; they may come from a transplant donor. V usage is TRBV20-1 and J usage is TRBJ1-1; D call uncertain. Material: blood, either unsorted or a sorted T cell fraction (not recorded which). CDR3 protein: CSASKKAYTEAFF. The CDR3 nucleotides are TGCAGTGCTAGTAAAAAGGCGTACACTGAAGCTTTCTTT.